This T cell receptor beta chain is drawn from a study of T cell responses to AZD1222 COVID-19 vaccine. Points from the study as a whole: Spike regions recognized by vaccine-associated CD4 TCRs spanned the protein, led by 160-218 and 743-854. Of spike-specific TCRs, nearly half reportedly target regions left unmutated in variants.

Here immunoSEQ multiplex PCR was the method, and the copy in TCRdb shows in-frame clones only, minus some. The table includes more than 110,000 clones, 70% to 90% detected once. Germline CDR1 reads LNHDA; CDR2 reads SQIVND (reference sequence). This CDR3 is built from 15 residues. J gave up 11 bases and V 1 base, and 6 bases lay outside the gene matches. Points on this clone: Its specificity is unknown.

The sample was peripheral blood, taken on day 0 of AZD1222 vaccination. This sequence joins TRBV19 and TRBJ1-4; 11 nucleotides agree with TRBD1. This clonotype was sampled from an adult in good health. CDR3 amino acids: CASSIVGQGAVKLFF. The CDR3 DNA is TGTGCCAGTAGTATAGTCGGACAGGGGGCCGTGAAACTGTTTTTT.